The 5 T cell receptor beta chains reported below all come from one sample, sequenced in a study of identical twins. MiXCR, applied by TCRdb to the 5' RACE reads, yields one record per CDR3 protein. The sample carries around 550,000 distinct CDR3 sequences, approximately 14% recorded once. A further study also used this sample, focusing on yellow fever vaccine responses in identical twins.

Sample: CD4+ T cells sorted from blood. The receptors were gathered from a woman between 18 and 30 years old in good health.

This clonotype turned up a few times. The gene calls are TRBV10-3 and TRBJ2-3, with D perhaps TRBD1 (6 bases). Germline assignment: CDR1 ENHRY and CDR2 SYGVKD. The CDR3 runs to 15 residues. Trimming removed 2 bases from V and 6 bases from J, with 15 bases in between. CDR3 in amino acids: CAISEAGAALDTQYF. The CDR3, as DNA: TGTGCCATCAGTGAGGCAGGGGCGGCGTTGGATACGCAGTATTTT.

This clonotype was seen only a few times. The gene calls are TRBV9 and TRBJ2-3, with 8 nucleotides matching TRBD1. Looked up from germline, CDR1 is SGDLS and CDR2 is YYNGEE. Trimming removed 7 bases from V and 3 bases from J; junction bases left unmatched: 10. The CDR3 covers 15 residues. The CDR3 loop reads CASCYQGAVTDTQYF. DNA for the CDR3: TGTGCCAGCTGCTATCAGGGGGCCGTAACAGATACGCAGTATTTT.

The rearrangement uses TRBV29-1 and TRBJ1-1, with D uncertain. V was clipped by 4 bases and J by 2 bases, with 11 bases between them. The CDR3 length is 13 residues. Germline values: CDR1 SQVTM, CDR2 ANQGSEA. CDR3 amino acids: CSVVREGNTEAFF. The CDR3 bases are TGCAGCGTTGTAAGGGAAGGTAACACTGAAGCTTTCTTT. Using reference TRBV29-1 and TRBJ1-1 for the parts outside the CDR3, the full variable domain is SAVISQKPSRDICQRGTSLTIQCQVDSQVTMMFWYRQQPGQSLTLIATANQGSEATYESGFVIDKFPISRPNLTFSTLTVSNMSPEDSSIYLCSVVREGNTEAFFGQGTRLTVV.

The V gene is TRBV10-3, the J gene TRBJ2-7; no clear D. The V gene lost 2 bases and the J gene lost 4 bases, with 9 bases spanning the gap. The CDR3 is 13 amino acids. Germline values: CDR1 ENHRY, CDR2 SYGVKD. This CDR3 reads CAISEGPSYEQYV. CDR3 nucleotides: TGTGCCATCAGTGAGGGGCCCTCGTACGAGCAGTACGTC.

The rearrangement joins TRBV5-1 to TRBJ2-2; 9 nucleotides match TRBD2. Germline-derived CDR1 and CDR2 are SGHRS and YFSETQ. Trimming removed 2 bases from V and 0 bases from J; junction bases left unmatched: 5. This CDR3 comprises 17 residues. The CDR3 reads CASSFLSGGPNTGELFF. Here the CDR3 DNA reads TGCGCCAGCAGCTTCCTTAGCGGGGGCCCGAACACCGGGGAGCTGTTTTTT.